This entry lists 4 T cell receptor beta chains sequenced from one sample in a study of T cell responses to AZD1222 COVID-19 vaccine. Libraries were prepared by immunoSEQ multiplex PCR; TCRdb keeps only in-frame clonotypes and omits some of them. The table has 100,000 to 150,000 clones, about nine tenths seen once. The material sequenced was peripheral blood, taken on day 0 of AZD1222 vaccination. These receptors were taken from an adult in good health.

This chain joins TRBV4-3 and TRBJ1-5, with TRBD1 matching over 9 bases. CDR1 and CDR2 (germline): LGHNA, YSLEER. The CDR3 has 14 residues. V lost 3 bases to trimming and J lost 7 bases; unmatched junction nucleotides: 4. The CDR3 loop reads CASSQGQGEQPQHF. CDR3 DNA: TGCGCCAGCAGCCAGGGACAGGGAGAACAGCCCCAGCATTTT.

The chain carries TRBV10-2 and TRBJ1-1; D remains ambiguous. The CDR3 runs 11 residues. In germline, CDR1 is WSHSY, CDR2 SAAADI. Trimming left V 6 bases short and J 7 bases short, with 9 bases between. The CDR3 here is CASRSGFEAFF. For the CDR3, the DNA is TGCGCCAGCAGGAGTGGATTTGAAGCTTTCTTT.

The CDR3, as DNA: TGTGCCAGCTCACCAGGAAGGGGGCAAGAGACCCAGTACTTC. This codes for CASSPGRGQETQYF. This sequence joins TRBV18 and TRBJ2-5, with D maybe TRBD1 (6 bases). CDR1 KGHSH and CDR2 LQKENI come from the germline V gene. There are 14 residues in the CDR3. The V and J ends lost 2 bases and 2 bases respectively, with 9 bases between them.

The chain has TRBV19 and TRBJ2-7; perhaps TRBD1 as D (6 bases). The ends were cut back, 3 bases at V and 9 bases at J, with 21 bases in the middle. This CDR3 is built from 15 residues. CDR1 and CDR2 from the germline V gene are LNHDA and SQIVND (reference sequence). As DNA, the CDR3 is TGTGCCAGTAGTATCAACGCCGACAGGTCCCCCGGGCAGTACTTC. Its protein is CASSINADRSPGQYF. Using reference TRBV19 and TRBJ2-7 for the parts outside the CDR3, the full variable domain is DGGITQSPKYLFRKEGQNVTLSCEQNLNHDAMYWYRQDPGQGLRLIYYSQIVNDFQKGDIAEGYSVSREKKESFPLTVTSAQKNPTAFYLCASSINADRSPGQYFGPGTRLTVT.